The present TCR beta chain was sequenced within a study of CD8 T cells in Susac syndrome. Sequencing of TCR beta was undertaken in CD8+ and CD4+ T cells derived from blood. Isolation of CD8+ and CD4+ T cells was performed negatively, whereas enrichment of TEMRA cells was done by FACS. The CDR3 spans 16 residues. CDR1 and CDR2 (germline): LNHDA, SQIVND (reference sequence). For this clonotype: At one end, the junction sequence differs from germline, possibly due to a read error.

It was with random hexamers that 0.5 to 1 ug RNA was reverse transcribed. TCRdb used MiXCR to reprocess the immunoSEQ multiplex PCR reads, holding one entry per CDR3 protein. The table records some 200,000 distinct CDR3 sequences, around nine tenths of them present only once. The receptor was derived from a human donor with Susac syndrome. Source material: CD4+ T cells from PBMCs. The rearrangement joins TRBV19 to TRBJ2-4; a weak D match, TRBD1 (6 bases). CDR3 in amino acids: CASSVTTGLAQNIQYF. In nucleotides, the CDR3 is TGTGCCAGTAGTGTAACTACAGGGCTAGCCCAAAACATTCAGTACTTC.